This TCR beta chain was found in a study of OX40 agonist ivuxolimab in advanced cancers. About the study: Ivuxolimab, an antibody that agonizes OX40 (CD134), was administered to the patients. Those enrolled were approximately 83% male, with a mean age of about 66 years and ages from about 20 to 90. All patients had ivuxolimab intravenously every 2 weeks at 0.01 to 10 mg/kg. Notes on the study in general: There were, on average, more expanded clones in CD8+ T cells than in CD4+.

Trimming left V 3 bases short and J 5 bases short, with 11 bases between. The CDR3 consists of 14 residues. Germline assignment: CDR1 MNHNS and CDR2 SASEGT. The table lists this clone with a few counts. The antigen is not known. Some clones are missing from TCRdb's copy, which holds only in-frame ones; the method was immunoSEQ multiplex PCR. Of around 98,000 clones listed, roughly nine tenths are singletons. The chain has TRBV6-1 and TRBJ1-5, with D uncertain. The TCR was taken from an adult with an advanced solid tumor such as melanoma, head and neck, liver or kidney cancer. The sequences come from CD4+ or CD8+ T cells sorted from blood, collected in a trial of the OX40 agonist ivuxolimab. The CDR3 protein is CASSEGINDQPQHF. Here the CDR3 DNA reads TGTGCCAGCAGTGAGGGAATAAATGATCAGCCCCAGCATTTT.